The present entry profiles one T cell receptor beta chain with its context. Random-hexamer reverse transcription was applied to about 0.5 to 1 ug RNA. From the immunoSEQ multiplex PCR reads, TCRdb called clonotypes with MiXCR, one entry per CDR3 protein. This sample has 75,000 to 95,000 distinct CDR3 sequences, with roughly 94% found just once. This record comes from a study of CD8 T cells in Susac syndrome. Trimming pared 5 bases from V and 5 bases from J, leaving 10 bases between. The V gene's germline CDR1 is MDHEN and CDR2 SYDVKM. The CDR3 extends over 13 amino acids. The clonotype originates from a human donor with Susac syndrome. Specimen: CD8+ T cells from PBMCs. The gene calls are TRBV28 and TRBJ1-5; unclear D gene. The CDR3 nucleotides are TGTGCCAGCAGTGAGGTACGGGATCAGCCCCAGCATTTT. Translated, it gives CASSEVRDQPQHF.